Sequencing of this T cell receptor (beta chain) was carried out in a study of cytomegalovirus exposure and HLA in healthy donors. About this clone itself: Its cognate antigen is unknown.

Study conclusions and caveats: The authors reported that TCR beta sequences could predict HLA-A and HLA-B alleles. These predictions were accurate for most subjects in the first cohort.

CDR1 MDHEN and CDR2 SYDVKM come from the germline V gene. J gave up 4 bases and V 4 bases, and 6 bases lay outside the gene matches. CDR3 length: 14 residues. Primers: 60 Vbeta forward and 13 Jbeta reverse. Profiling relied on immunoSEQ multiplex PCR, and the TCRdb table lists in-frame clones only, not all of them. The sample lists approximately 170,000 clones, just over 75% occurring once. The rearrangement links TRBV28 to TRBJ1-1, with TRBD1 matching over 7 bases. Sample: PBMCs. This sequence was found in a man aged 40-49 years in good health and CMV-seronegative. The CDR3 nucleotides read TGTGCCAGCAGTTCGACAGGGAGGAGCACTGAAGCTTTCTTT. Translated: CASSSTGRSTEAFF. Full variable domain (outside the CDR3, taken from reference TRBV28 and TRBJ1-1): DVKVTQSSRYLVKRTGEKVFLECVQDMDHENMFWYRQDPGLGLRLIYFSYDVKMKEKGDIPEGYSVSREKKERFSLILESASTNQTSMYLCASSSTGRSTEAFFGQGTRLTVV.